Below, one TCR beta chain is given with its context. Its antigen is not known. The data originate from a study of shared clonotypes between healthy human individuals. Across the whole study: Three plates each covered CD4 naive and memory; CD8 naive two, CD8 memory one.

Study-wide points: Estimated richness values were generally larger in naive subsets than in memory subsets.

The data were produced by immunoSEQ multiplex PCR, yet TCRdb's version contains in-frame clones alone and is incomplete. Here the sample spans about 1.5 million clones, around 97% being singletons. V shed 4 bases, J shed 6 bases, and the junction held 3 bases outside the gene matches. The germline gives CDR1 SEHNR, CDR2 FQNEAQ (reference sequence). This CDR3 contains 13 residues. The receptor was derived from a man aged 30 to 39 in good health. The sample consisted of naive CD4+ T cells sorted from blood. Subset reported: CD45RA+ positively selected. This rearrangement joins TRBV7-9 to TRBJ2-1; 7 bases agree with TRBD2. This chain's CDR3 is CASSWGGGNEQFF. For the CDR3, the DNA is TGTGCCAGCAGCTGGGGGGGAGGCAATGAGCAGTTCTTC.